Included here is one T cell receptor beta chain sequence, with context. CDR3 size: 14 residues. Germline values: CDR1 KGHSH, CDR2 LQKENI. With 1 base clipped from V and 5 bases from J, the junction kept 3 bases outside the gene matches. As originally analysed: Estimation of nucleated cell counts relied on the amplification of reference gene primers. The assay was immunoSEQ multiplex PCR, and TCRdb's table has in-frame clones only and misses some. Clone size and V and J calls were adopted from that table, with D and trimming inferred from the DNA. The sample yields about 90,000 clones, roughly 71% seen once. The data were obtained in a study of blood T cell repertoires in COVID-19. Study at large: COVID-19 samples from acute and convalescent phases originated in the United States, Italy and Spain. From T cells, B-cell-depleted T cells, or PBMCs came the material, which was cDNA or gDNA.

The sequence was obtained from a woman aged 80 or older with acute or convalescent COVID-19. The sequenced material came from peripheral blood. The J gene is TRBJ1-1, the V gene TRBV18; 8 nucleotides agree with TRBD1. The CDR3 sequence: CASSPQDRGTEAFF. The CDR3 nucleotides are TGTGCCAGCTCACCACAAGACAGGGGAACTGAAGCTTTCTTT.